Detailed here is one T cell receptor (beta chain). Its antigen remains unidentified. The record originates from a study of identifying expanded T cells in peripheral blood. The study, taken as a whole, reports: Differentially abundant clones: about 1.3 between replicates, 15 to 17 at roughly 2 weeks, less than 20 at four. Two-week clone count variance significantly increased as total template count grew.

The CDR3 extends over 17 amino acids. Trimming took off 0 bases at V and 1 base at J, with 12 bases between the two ends. Per germline, CDR1 ENHRY and CDR2 SYGVKD. Healthy donors had no documented immune events, such as infections, while sampled. The data were produced by immunoSEQ multiplex PCR, yet TCRdb's version contains in-frame clones alone and is incomplete. The sample contains about 130,000 clones, 86% of which appear only once. The sequence was collected from a person aged 18-70 years in good health. The chain employs TRBV10-3 and TRBJ2-2, with D perhaps given as TRBD1 or TRBD2 (6 bases each). Input material: blood. The CDR3 here is CAISESEGGWNTGELFF. DNA for the CDR3: TGTGCCATCAGTGAGTCGGAGGGGGGCTGGAACACCGGGGAGCTGTTTTTT.